The clone carrying this TCR beta chain occurred once. The sample comes from a study of CD8 T cells in Susac syndrome. Across the whole study: Patients with Susac syndrome were therapy-naive, on corticosteroids, or on intravenous immunoglobulin alone at the time that blood was drawn.

It was with random hexamers that 0.5 to 1 ug RNA was reverse transcribed. Using its own MiXCR run on the immunoSEQ multiplex PCR reads, TCRdb lists one record per CDR3 protein. Of about 130,000 distinct CDR3 sequences in the sample, approximately 95% were seen once. CDR1 and CDR2 from the germline V gene are SGHTA and FQGNSA. Deletions cut 2 bases from V and 2 bases from J, with 12 bases between. This CDR3 contains 15 residues. This chain uses TRBV7-2 with TRBJ1-1; perhaps TRBD1 as D (6 bases). The specimen sequenced was CD8+ T cells from PBMCs. The origin of this receptor is a human donor with Susac syndrome. The CDR3 reads CASSLFGGSNTEAFF. Written as DNA, the CDR3 is TGTGCCAGCAGCTTATTCGGGGGCTCCAACACTGAAGCTTTCTTT.